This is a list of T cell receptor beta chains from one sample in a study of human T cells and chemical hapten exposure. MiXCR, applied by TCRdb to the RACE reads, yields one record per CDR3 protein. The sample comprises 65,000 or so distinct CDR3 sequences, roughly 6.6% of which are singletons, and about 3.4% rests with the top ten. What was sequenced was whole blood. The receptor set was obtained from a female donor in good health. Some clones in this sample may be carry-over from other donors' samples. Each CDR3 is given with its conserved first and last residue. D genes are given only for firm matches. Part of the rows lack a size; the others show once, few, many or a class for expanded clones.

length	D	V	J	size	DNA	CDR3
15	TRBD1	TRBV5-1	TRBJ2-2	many	TGCGCCAGCAGCTTTAACAGGGGGGACACCGGGGAGCTGTTTTTT	CASSFNRGDTGELFF
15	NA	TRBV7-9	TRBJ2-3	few	TGTGCCAGCAGCTCCTTTTTGAGTGTCGGAGATACGCAGTATTTT	CASSSFLSVGDTQYF
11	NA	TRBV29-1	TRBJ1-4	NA	TGCAGCGTTTGGGCACTTGAAAAACTGTTTTTT	CSVWALEKLFF
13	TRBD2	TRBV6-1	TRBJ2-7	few	TGTGCCAGCAGTGAAAGAGCGGGAGACTTCCAGTACTTC	CASSERAGDFQYF
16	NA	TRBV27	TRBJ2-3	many	TGTGCCAGCAGTTCCGCCCCGGGACGGATTCCAGATACGCAGTATTTT	CASSSAPGRIPDTQYF
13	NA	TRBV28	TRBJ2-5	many	TGTGCCAGCAGCGGGAATAGCCAAGAGACCCAGTACTTC	CASSGNSQETQYF
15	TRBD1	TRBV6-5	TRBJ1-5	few	TGTGCCAGCAGACAAGACAGGGCGCCCAATCAGCCCCAGCATTTT	CASRQDRAPNQPQHF
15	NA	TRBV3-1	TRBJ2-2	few	TGTGCCAGCAGCTGGGGCGTCCGGGGCACCGGGGAGCTGTTTTTT	CASSWGVRGTGELFF
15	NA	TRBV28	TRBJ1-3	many	TGTGCCAGCAGTTTGCCGAACCTCTCTGGAAACACCATATATTTT	CASSLPNLSGNTIYF
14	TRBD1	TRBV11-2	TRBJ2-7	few	TGTGCCAGCAGCTTAGGCGACAGGGCCTACGAGCAGTACTTC	CASSLGDRAYEQYF
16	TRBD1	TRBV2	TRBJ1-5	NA	TGTGCCAGCAGATCCGGGACAGAGGCGGGCAATCAGCCCCAGCATTTT	CASRSGTEAGNQPQHF
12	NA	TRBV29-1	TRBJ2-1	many	TGCAGCGTTGAAGATAGGACAACTGGGCAGTTCTTC	CSVEDRTTGQFF
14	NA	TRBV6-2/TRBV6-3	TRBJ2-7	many	TGTGCCAGCAGTTACTCGGGTCCCCCTTACGAGCAGTACTTC	CASSYSGPPYEQYF
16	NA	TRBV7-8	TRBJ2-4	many	TGTGCCAGCAGCTCGCCGGGACGCCAGGCCAAAAACATTCAGTACTTC	CASSSPGRQAKNIQYF
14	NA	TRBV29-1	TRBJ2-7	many	TGCAGCGCCTCCCCCAGCGGACGAGCCTACGAGCAGTACTTC	CSASPSGRAYEQYF
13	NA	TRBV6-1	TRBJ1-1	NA	TGTGCCAGTAATACAGGGATGAACACTGAAGCTTTCTTT	CASNTGMNTEAFF
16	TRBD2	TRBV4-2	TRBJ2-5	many	TGTGCCAGCAGCCAAGGGTCGACTAGCGGCCAAGAGACCCAGTACTTC	CASSQGSTSGQETQYF
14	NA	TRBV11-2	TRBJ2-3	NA	TGTGCCAGCAGTTTCACATCCCGCACAGATACGCAGTATTTT	CASSFTSRTDTQYF
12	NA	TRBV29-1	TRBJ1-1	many	TGCAGCGTTGATTCGGGGGGAATTGAAGCTTTCTTT	CSVDSGGIEAFF
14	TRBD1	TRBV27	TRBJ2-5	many	TGTGCCAGCAGAACGACAGGGGGGATGAAGACCCAGTACTTC	CASRTTGGMKTQYF
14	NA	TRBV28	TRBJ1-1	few	TGTGCCAGCAGTACGTCTAGTGATACAACTGAAGCTTTCTTT	CASSTSSDTTEAFF
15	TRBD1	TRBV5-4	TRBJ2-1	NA	TGTGCCAGCAGCTCAGGGACAGGGGGAAACAATGAGCAGTTCTTC	CASSSGTGGNNEQFF
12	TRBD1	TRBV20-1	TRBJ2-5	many	TGCAGTGCTGGACAGGCTCAGGAGACCCAGTACTTC	CSAGQAQETQYF
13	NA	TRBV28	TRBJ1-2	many	TGTGCCAGCAGGCTCGACAGCTACTATGGCTACACCTTC	CASRLDSYYGYTF
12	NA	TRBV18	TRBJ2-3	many	TGTGCCAGCTCACCACAGGCAGATACGCAGTATTTT	CASSPQADTQYF
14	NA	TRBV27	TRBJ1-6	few	TGTGCCAGCAGTTGGACTTGGGGTGATTCACCCCTCCACTTT	CASSWTWGDSPLHF
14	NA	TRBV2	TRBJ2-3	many	TGTGCCAGCAGTAGGAGGACAGTTAAAGATACGCAGTATTTT	CASSRRTVKDTQYF
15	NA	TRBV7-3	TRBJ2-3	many	TGTGCCAGCAGCTGGGGAGCAGGAGGCACAGATACGCAGTATTTT	CASSWGAGGTDTQYF
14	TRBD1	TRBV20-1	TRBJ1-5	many	TGCAGTGCTCTCGAGGGCAGGGGGCGCGAGCCCCAGCATTTT	CSALEGRGREPQHF
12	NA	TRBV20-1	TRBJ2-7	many	TGCAGTGCTAGTCGTCTCTTCGTCGAGCAGTACTTC	CSASRLFVEQYF
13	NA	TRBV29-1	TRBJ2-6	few	TGCAGCGTTGGGACAGTCGGGGCCAACGTCCTGACTTTC	CSVGTVGANVLTF
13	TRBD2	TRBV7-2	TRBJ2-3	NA	TGTGCCAGCAGCAAGGGACTAGAGGTTGCCGCGTATTTT	CASSKGLEVAAYF
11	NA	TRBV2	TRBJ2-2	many	TGTGCCACCTTGGGTTCCGGGGAGCTGTTTTTT	CATLGSGELFF
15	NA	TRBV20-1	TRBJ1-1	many	TGCAGTGCTAGAGAACCAGGGGCTTGGAACACTGAAGCTTTCTTT	CSAREPGAWNTEAFF
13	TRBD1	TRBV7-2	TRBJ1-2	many	TGTGCCAGCAGCTTTGAAGGGGGCCGTGGCTACACCTTC	CASSFEGGRGYTF
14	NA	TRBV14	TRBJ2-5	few	TGTGCCAGCAGCCAAGATCGCCGCGAAGAGACCCAGTACTTC	CASSQDRREETQYF
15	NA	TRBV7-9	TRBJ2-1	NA	TGTGCCAGCAGCTTAACGGGACGCTCCTACAATGAGCAGTTCTTC	CASSLTGRSYNEQFF
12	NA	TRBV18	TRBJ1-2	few	TGTGCCAGCTCACCAGATAACTATGGCTACACCTTC	CASSPDNYGYTF
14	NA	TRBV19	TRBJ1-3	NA	TGTGCCAGTAGACCAGGAGCCTCTGGAAACACCATATATTTT	CASRPGASGNTIYF
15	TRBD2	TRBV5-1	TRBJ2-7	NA	TGCGCCAGCAGCCAAACTAGCGGGAGGGTCTACGAGCAGTACTTC	CASSQTSGRVYEQYF
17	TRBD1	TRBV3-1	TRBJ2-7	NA	TGTGCCAGCAGCCAGGGACAGGGGGTGCCTAGCTCCTACGAGCAGTACTTC	CASSQGQGVPSSYEQYF
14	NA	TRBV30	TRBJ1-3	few	TGTGCCTGGAGGGCGGGGGCAGCTGGAAACACCATATATTTT	CAWRAGAAGNTIYF
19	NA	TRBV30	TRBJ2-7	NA	TGTGCCTGGAGTGTACGCGGGAGATTTCTAGGGACAGCTAGCTACGAGCAGTACTTC	CAWSVRGRFLGTASYEQYF
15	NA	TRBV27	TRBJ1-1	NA	TGTGCCAGCAGTTTTTTTGGGGGGCCGGGCACTGAAGCTTTCTTT	CASSFFGGPGTEAFF
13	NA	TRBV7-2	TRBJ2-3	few	TGTGCCAGCAGCTCCAGAGTCGTGGATACGCAGTATTTT	CASSSRVVDTQYF
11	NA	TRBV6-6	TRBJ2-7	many	TGTGCCAGCAGTGCCAACTACGAGCAGTACTTC	CASSANYEQYF
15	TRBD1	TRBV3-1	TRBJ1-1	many	TGTGCCAGCAGCCCTCCTGGGACAGGGGCAACTGAAGCTTTCTTT	CASSPPGTGATEAFF
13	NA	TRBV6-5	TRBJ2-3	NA	TGTGCCAGCAGGCCAGGAAGCACAGATACGCAGTATTTT	CASRPGSTDTQYF
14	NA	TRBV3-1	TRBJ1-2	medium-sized	TGTGCCAGCAGCCAAGATGTAACCACGCGTGGCTACACCTTC	CASSQDVTTRGYTF
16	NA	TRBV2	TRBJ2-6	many	TGTGCCAGCAGTGAAGCGCCAGGGGATGGGGCCAACGTCCTGACTTTC	CASSEAPGDGANVLTF
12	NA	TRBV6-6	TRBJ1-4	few	TGTGCCAGCAGTTACTCTAATGAAAAACTGTTTTTT	CASSYSNEKLFF